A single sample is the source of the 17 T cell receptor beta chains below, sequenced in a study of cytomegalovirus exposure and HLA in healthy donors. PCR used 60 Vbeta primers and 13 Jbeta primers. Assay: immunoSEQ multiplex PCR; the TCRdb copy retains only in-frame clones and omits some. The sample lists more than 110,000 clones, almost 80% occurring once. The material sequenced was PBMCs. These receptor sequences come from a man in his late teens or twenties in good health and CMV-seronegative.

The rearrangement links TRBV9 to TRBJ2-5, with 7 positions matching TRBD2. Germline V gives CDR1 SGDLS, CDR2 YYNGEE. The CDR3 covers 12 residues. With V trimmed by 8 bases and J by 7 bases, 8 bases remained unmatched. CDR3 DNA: TGTGCCAGTGTGGGGGGGGACGGGACCCAGTACTTC. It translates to CASVGGDGTQYF.

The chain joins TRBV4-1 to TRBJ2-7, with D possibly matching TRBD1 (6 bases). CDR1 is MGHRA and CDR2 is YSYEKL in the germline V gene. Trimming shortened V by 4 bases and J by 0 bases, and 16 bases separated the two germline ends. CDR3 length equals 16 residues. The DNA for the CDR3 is TGCGCCAGCAGCCGTACCCGGGACATCTTCTCCTACGAGCAGTACTTC. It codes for CASSRTRDIFSYEQYF.

CDR3 loop: CASSYSRITGDYGYTF. The CDR3 nucleotides read TGTGCCAGCAGTTACTCGAGAATAACAGGGGACTATGGCTACACCTTC. The chain joins TRBV6-6 to TRBJ1-2, with TRBD1 matching 7 bases. V shed 0 bases and J 3 bases; nucleotides not matched to a gene: 7. This CDR3 spans 16 amino acids. Per germline, CDR1 MNHNY and CDR2 SVGAGI (reference sequence).

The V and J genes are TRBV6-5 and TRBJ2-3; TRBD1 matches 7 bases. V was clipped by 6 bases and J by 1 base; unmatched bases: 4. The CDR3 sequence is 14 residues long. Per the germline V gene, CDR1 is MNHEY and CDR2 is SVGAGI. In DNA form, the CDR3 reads TGTGCCAGCAGCCGGGACAGCCGCACAGATACGCAGTATTTT. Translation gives CASSRDSRTDTQYF.

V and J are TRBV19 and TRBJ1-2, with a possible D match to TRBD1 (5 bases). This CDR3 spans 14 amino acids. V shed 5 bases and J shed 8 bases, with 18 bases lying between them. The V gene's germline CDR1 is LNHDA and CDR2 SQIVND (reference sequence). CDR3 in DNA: TGTGCCAGTAGTGACCCAAACAGGCCGAACGGCTACACCTTC. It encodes CASSDPNRPNGYTF.

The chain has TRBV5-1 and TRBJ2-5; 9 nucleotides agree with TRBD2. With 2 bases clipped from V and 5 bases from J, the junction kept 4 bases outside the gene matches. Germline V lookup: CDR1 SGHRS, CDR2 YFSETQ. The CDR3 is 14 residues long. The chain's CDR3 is CASSFSSGVETQYF. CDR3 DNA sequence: TGCGCCAGCAGCTTCTCTAGCGGGGTGGAGACCCAGTACTTC.

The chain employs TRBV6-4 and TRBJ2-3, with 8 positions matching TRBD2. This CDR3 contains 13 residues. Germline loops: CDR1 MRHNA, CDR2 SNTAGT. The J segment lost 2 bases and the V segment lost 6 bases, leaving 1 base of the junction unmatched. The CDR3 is CASSGGATDTQYF. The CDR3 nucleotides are TGTGCCAGCAGCGGGGGGGCCACAGATACGCAGTATTTT.

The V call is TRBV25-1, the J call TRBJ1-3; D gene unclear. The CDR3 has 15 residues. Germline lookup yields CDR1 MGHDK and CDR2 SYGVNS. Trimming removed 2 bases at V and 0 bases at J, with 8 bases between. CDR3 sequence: CASSEGQNSGNTIYF. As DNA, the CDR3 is TGTGCCAGCAGTGAAGGGCAGAACTCTGGAAACACCATATATTTT.

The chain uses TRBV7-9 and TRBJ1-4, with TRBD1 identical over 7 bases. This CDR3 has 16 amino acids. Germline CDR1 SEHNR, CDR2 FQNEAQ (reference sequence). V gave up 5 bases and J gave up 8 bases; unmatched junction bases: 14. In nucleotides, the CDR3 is TGTGCCAGCAGCAGCACCGGGACAGAGTTTAGGGAAAAACTGTTTTTT. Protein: CASSSTGTEFREKLFF. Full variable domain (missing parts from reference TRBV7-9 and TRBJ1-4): DTGVSQNPRHKITKRGQNVTFRCDPISEHNRLYWYRQTLGQGPEFLTYFQNEAQLEKSRLLSDRFSAERPKGSFSTLEIQRTEQGDSAMYLCASSSTGTEFREKLFFGSGTQLSVL.

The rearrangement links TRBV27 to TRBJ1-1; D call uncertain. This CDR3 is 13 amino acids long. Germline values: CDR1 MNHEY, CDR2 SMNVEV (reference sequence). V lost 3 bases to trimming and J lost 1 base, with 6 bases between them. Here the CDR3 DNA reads TGTGCCAGCAGTTTCACGGGGAACACTGAAGCTTTCTTT. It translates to CASSFTGNTEAFF.

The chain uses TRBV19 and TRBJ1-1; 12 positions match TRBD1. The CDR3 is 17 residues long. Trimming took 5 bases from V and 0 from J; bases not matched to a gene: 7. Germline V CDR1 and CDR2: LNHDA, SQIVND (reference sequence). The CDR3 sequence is CASSPRGQGALNTEAFF. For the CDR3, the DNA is TGTGCCAGTAGTCCGAGGGGACAGGGGGCGTTGAACACTGAAGCTTTCTTT. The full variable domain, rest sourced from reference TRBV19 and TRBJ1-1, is DGGITQSPKYLFRKEGQNVTLSCEQNLNHDAMYWYRQDPGQGLRLIYYSQIVNDFQKGDIAEGYSVSREKKESFPLTVTSAQKNPTAFYLCASSPRGQGALNTEAFFGQGTRLTVV.

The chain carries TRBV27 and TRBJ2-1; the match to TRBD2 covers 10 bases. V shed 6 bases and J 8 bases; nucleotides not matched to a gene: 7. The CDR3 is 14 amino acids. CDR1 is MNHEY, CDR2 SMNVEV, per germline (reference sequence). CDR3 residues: CASSPAGGLDEQFF. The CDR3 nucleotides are TGTGCCAGCAGCCCAGCGGGGGGGTTAGATGAGCAGTTCTTC.

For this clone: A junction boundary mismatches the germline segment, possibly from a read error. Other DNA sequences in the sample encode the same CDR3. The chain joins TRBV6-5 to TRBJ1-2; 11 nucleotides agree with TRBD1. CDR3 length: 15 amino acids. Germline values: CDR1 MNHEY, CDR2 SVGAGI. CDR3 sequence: CASREIGQGARGYTF. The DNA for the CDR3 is TGCGCCAGCAGGGAGATCGGACAGGGGGCGCGGGGCTACACCTTC.

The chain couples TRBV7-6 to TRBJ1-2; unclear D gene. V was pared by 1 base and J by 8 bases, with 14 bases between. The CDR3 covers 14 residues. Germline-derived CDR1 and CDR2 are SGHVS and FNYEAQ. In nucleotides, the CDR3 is TGTGCCAGCAGCTTAGAGGTTGGCAGGAAGGGCTACACCTTC. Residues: CASSLEVGRKGYTF.

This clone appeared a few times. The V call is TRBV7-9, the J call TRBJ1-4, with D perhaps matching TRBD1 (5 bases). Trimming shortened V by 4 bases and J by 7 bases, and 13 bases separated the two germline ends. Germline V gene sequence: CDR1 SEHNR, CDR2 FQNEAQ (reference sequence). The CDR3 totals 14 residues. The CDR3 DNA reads TGTGCCAGCAGCTACGGAGGGGAAGGTGAAAAACTGTTTTTT. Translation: CASSYGGEGEKLFF.

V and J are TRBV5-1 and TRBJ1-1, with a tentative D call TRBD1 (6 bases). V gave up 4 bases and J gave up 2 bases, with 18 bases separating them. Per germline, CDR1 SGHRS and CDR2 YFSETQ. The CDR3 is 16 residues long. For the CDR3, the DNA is TGCGCCAGCAGCCCGAACCTACAGGGATTAAACACTGAAGCTTTCTTT. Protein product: CASSPNLQGLNTEAFF.

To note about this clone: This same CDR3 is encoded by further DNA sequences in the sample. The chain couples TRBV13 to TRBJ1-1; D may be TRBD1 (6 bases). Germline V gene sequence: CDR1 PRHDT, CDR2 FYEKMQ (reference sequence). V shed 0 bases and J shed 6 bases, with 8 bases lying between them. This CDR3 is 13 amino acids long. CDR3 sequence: CASSLGDRAEAFF. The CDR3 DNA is TGTGCCAGCAGCTTAGGGGACAGAGCTGAAGCTTTCTTT.